A single sample is the source of the 7 T cell receptor beta chains below, sequenced in a study of cytomegalovirus exposure and HLA in healthy donors. The PCR made use of 60 Vbeta and 13 Jbeta primers. Sequenced by immunoSEQ multiplex PCR; TCRdb stores in-frame clones only, minus some. The sample holds roughly 100,000 clones, 65% to 85% seen once. Specimen: PBMCs. These receptors all stem from a male donor in good health and CMV-seropositive.

The chain recombines TRBV10-3 with TRBJ2-3; unclear D gene. Trimming removed 0 bases from V and 3 bases from J, with 7 bases in between. The germline V gene has CDR1 ENHRY and CDR2 SYGVKD. The CDR3 is 14 residues long. CDR3 DNA: TGTGCCATCAGTGAGTCGAGTCGGACAGATACGCAGTATTTT. It specifies CAISESSRTDTQYF.

The V call is TRBV21-1, the J call TRBJ1-1; the D call TRBD1 from the table was never checked on the DNA. TRBV21-1 is a pseudogene. CDR3 length: 14 residues. The CDR3 coding sequence is TGTGCCAGCAGCACGCAGGGACAGGCCAAAGAAGCTTTCTTT. Translating gives CASSTQGQAKEAFF.

V and J are TRBV29-1 and TRBJ2-7; 7 bases fit TRBD2. The CDR3 runs 14 residues. After removal of 5 bases from V and 3 bases from J, the junction contained 10 bases not matched to a gene. Looked up from germline, CDR1 is SQVTM and CDR2 is ANQGSEA. The CDR3 is CSVFLREKVYEQYF. The CDR3 nucleotides read TGCAGCGTTTTTCTGCGGGAGAAAGTCTACGAGCAGTACTTC.

The CDR3 protein is CASGLSGNTDTQYF. Here the CDR3 DNA reads TGTGCTAGTGGTTTGAGCGGGAACACAGATACGCAGTATTTT. The J gene is TRBJ2-3, the V gene TRBV12-5; 7 bases are a match to TRBD2. V was clipped by 2 bases and J by 2 bases; unmatched bases: 1. Per the germline V gene, CDR1 is LGHNT and CDR2 is FRNRAP. The CDR3 sequence is 14 residues long. Variable domain in full (rest from reference TRBV12-5 and TRBJ2-3): DARVTQTPRHKVTEMGQEVTMRCQPILGHNTVFWYRQTMMQGLELLAYFRNRAPLDDSGMPKDRFSAEMPDATLATLKIQPSEPRDSAVYFCASGLSGNTDTQYFGPGTRLTVL.

This chain joins TRBV7-8 and TRBJ2-4; possibly TRBD2 for D (5 bases). The germline V gene encodes CDR1 SGHVS and CDR2 FQNEAQ. Trimming removed 5 bases from V and 3 bases from J, with 14 bases in between. There are 15 residues in the CDR3. The CDR3, as DNA: TGTGCCAGCAGCATGGACTGGTTGAGCAAAAACATTCAGTACTTC. This gives the protein CASSMDWLSKNIQYF. Using reference TRBV7-8 and TRBJ2-4 for the parts outside the CDR3, the full variable domain is GAGVSQSPRYKVAKRGQDVALRCDPISGHVSLFWYQQALGQGPEFLTYFQNEAQLDKSGLPSDRFFAERPEGSVSTLKIQRTQQEDSAVYLCASSMDWLSKNIQYFGAGTRLSVL.

The chain links TRBV7-2 to TRBJ2-1; weak D call: TRBD2 (5 bases). V lost 1 base and J lost 6, with 10 bases in between. The CDR3 covers 14 residues. Germline CDR1 is SGHTA and CDR2 is FQGNSA. The CDR3 coding sequence is TGTGCCAGCAGCTTAGATGGCACTAGCAATGAGCAGTTCTTC. Translated: CASSLDGTSNEQFF. Complete variable domain (other parts from reference TRBV7-2 and TRBJ2-1): GAGVSQSPSNKVTEKGKDVELRCDPISGHTALYWYRQSLGQGLEFLIYFQGNSAPDKSGLPSDRFSAERTGGSVSTLTIQRTQQEDSAVYLCASSLDGTSNEQFFGPGTRLTVL.

This sequence joins TRBV6-5 and TRBJ1-2; D is uncertain. Trimming shortened V by 8 bases and J by 4 bases, and 11 bases separated the two germline ends. From germline, CDR1 is MNHEY and CDR2 SVGAGI. CDR3 length: 12 residues. CDR3 residues: CASSSGPYGYTF. The CDR3, as DNA: TGTGCCAGCTCATCAGGTCCCTATGGCTACACCTTC.